Shown below are 17 T cell receptor beta chains from a single sample sequenced in a study of OX40 agonist ivuxolimab in advanced cancers. This table comes from immunoSEQ multiplex PCR, and its TCRdb copy is limited to in-frame clones, with some not included. The data contain 50,000 to 75,000 clones, 86% of them seen just once; the ten biggest clones take up around 0.5%. The sequencing used CD4+ or CD8+ T cells sorted from blood, collected in a trial of the OX40 agonist ivuxolimab. The receptors shown here come from an adult with an advanced solid tumor such as melanoma, head and neck, liver or kidney cancer.

This clone appeared a single time. The V gene is TRBV4-2, the J gene TRBJ2-4; 8 positions agree with TRBD2. The germline V gene encodes CDR1 LGHNA and CDR2 YNFKEQ. Trimming took 1 base from V and 5 from J; bases not matched to a gene: 13. The CDR3 contains 18 residues. The CDR3 loop is CASSQASVRRGAENIQYF. The CDR3 nucleotides are TGTGCCAGCAGCCAAGCGTCCGTGAGGCGGGGGGCGGAAAACATTCAGTACTTC.

V gene TRBV6-1 combines with J gene TRBJ2-1; D is unclear. Germline CDR1 and CDR2: MNHNS and SASEGT. The V end was cut by 7 bases, the J end by 3 bases, with 16 bases between. The CDR3 has 15 residues. CDR3 in amino acids: CASTNNPGVYNEQFF. DNA of the CDR3: TGTGCCAGCACGAATAATCCTGGTGTCTACAATGAGCAGTTCTTC.

This chain connects TRBV19 to TRBJ1-6, with D possibly matching TRBD1 (5 bases). In germline, CDR1 is LNHDA, CDR2 SQIVND (reference sequence). The V gene lost 8 bases and the J gene lost 7 bases, with 12 bases spanning the gap. The CDR3 is made up of 13 amino acids. For the CDR3, the DNA is TGTGCCAGTGCGGACACAACCAATTCACCCCTCCACTTT. This translates into CASADTTNSPLHF.

This chain uses TRBV29-1 with TRBJ1-2, with D possibly matching TRBD1 (6 bases). This CDR3 has 13 residues. Trimming shortened V by 7 bases and J by 2 bases, and 14 bases separated the two germline ends. Germline assignment: CDR1 SQVTM and CDR2 ANQGSEA. The CDR3 DNA reads as TGCAGCGCTTCACAGGGACCCAACTATGGCTACACCTTC. Its protein product is CSASQGPNYGYTF.

The chain employs TRBV5-4 and TRBJ2-5; 7 bases match TRBD2. The end of the DNA is better explained by TRBJ2-7, so the J call may be wrong. Germline lookup yields CDR1 SGHNT and CDR2 YYREEE (reference sequence). CDR3 size: 15 residues. In DNA, the CDR3 is TGTGCCAGCAGCTTGGTCGGGGGGTCCTCCTACGAGCAGTACTTC. Amino acid sequence: CASSLVGGSSYEQYF.

The CDR3 nucleotides read TGCGCCAGCGAGCCGGGGGATGGCACAGATACGCAGTATTTT. Amino acids: CASEPGDGTDTQYF. The rearrangement joins TRBV5-1 to TRBJ2-3; D possibly corresponds to TRBD2 (6 bases). The germline gives CDR1 SGHRS, CDR2 YFSETQ. CDR3 size: 14 residues. The ends were cut back, 7 bases at V and 1 base at J, with 13 bases in the middle.

The chain employs TRBV6-6 and TRBJ2-1, with D perhaps matching TRBD2 (6 bases). Per the germline V gene, CDR1 is MNHNY and CDR2 is SVGAGI (reference sequence). The CDR3 extends over 14 amino acids. The V end was cut by 4 bases, the J end by 4 bases, with 11 bases between. CDR3 in DNA: TGTGCCAGCAGTTTCAGGGACTTTTACAATGAGCAGTTCTTC. Its protein is CASSFRDFYNEQFF.

This chain links TRBV7-2 with TRBJ1-5, with no clear D. V shed 5 bases and J shed 0 bases, with 8 bases lying between them. Looked up from germline, CDR1 is SGHTA and CDR2 is FQGNSA. The CDR3 loop spans 14 amino acids. The CDR3: CASSPPYSNQPQHF. CDR3 in DNA: TGTGCCAGCAGCCCCCCGTATAGCAATCAGCCCCAGCATTTT.

The chain couples TRBV11-2 to TRBJ1-4; 7 bases line up with TRBD1. Per the germline V gene, CDR1 is SGHAT and CDR2 is FQNNGV. The V gene end was trimmed by 5 bases and the J gene end by 2 bases; junction bases not matched to a gene: 5. This CDR3 has 15 amino acids. The CDR3 sequence is CASSPRGTTNEKLFF. In DNA, the CDR3 is TGTGCCAGCAGCCCCAGGGGGACGACTAATGAAAAACTGTTTTTT.

The CDR3 DNA reads as TGCGCCAGCAGCCAAGAGGCGCTAGCAAGCAATGAGCAGTTCTTC. Amino acid sequence: CASSQEALASNEQFF. The V gene is TRBV4-3, the J gene TRBJ2-1; weak D call: TRBD2 (5 bases). The CDR3 has 15 residues. Trimming shortened V by 0 bases and J by 6 bases, and 12 bases separated the two germline ends. Germline V lookup: CDR1 LGHNA, CDR2 YSLEER.

This clone was detected only once. The chain couples TRBV5-1 to TRBJ1-4; 9 bases align to TRBD1. Germline lookup yields CDR1 SGHRS and CDR2 YFSETQ. Trimming at V came to 5 bases and at J to 2 bases, leaving 4 bases not matched to a gene. This CDR3 is built from 15 residues. In nucleotides, the CDR3 is TGCGCCAGCAGAACACAGGGGGCTACTAATGAAAAACTGTTTTTT. Its protein is CASRTQGATNEKLFF.

V and J are TRBV9 and TRBJ2-1, with D perhaps given as TRBD1 or TRBD2 (6 bases each). V gave up 0 bases and J gave up 7 bases, with 14 bases separating them. CDR3 length equals 15 residues. Germline V CDR1 and CDR2: SGDLS, YYNGEE. CDR3 sequence (DNA): TGTGCCAGCAGCGTAGACAGGGAGGTCCGAAATGAGCAGTTCTTC. It is translated as CASSVDREVRNEQFF.

The chain carries TRBV6-4 and TRBJ2-2; tentative D call: TRBD1 (5 bases). Germline CDR1 reads MRHNA; CDR2 reads SNTAGT. Trimming stripped 6 bases from V and 4 bases from J, with 12 bases between. The CDR3 is 14 amino acids. CDR3 bases: TGTGCCAGCAGCCGGCAGGGCGGCACCGGGGAGCTGTTTTTT. Amino acids: CASSRQGGTGELFF.

The rearrangement links TRBV7-2 to TRBJ2-1; 10 bases line up with TRBD2. The V gene's germline CDR1 is SGHTA and CDR2 FQGNSA. The CDR3 is made up of 16 amino acids. The J segment lost 7 bases and the V segment lost 5 bases, leaving 11 bases of the junction unmatched. The CDR3 DNA reads TGTGCCAGCAGCGTCCTCACTAGCGGGATTAGGAATGAGCAGTTCTTC. This sequence encodes CASSVLTSGIRNEQFF.

V is TRBV20-1 and J is TRBJ1-4; D not certain. This CDR3 is 11 amino acids long. CDR1 and CDR2 from the germline V gene are DFQATT and SNEGSKA (reference sequence). The V end lost 1 base, the J end lost 8 bases, and 5 bases lay between the germline ends. The CDR3 sequence: CSARVREKLFF. The CDR3, as DNA: TGCAGTGCTAGAGTTCGGGAAAAACTGTTTTTT.

The J gene is TRBJ2-2, the V gene TRBV5-1; 11 bases are shared with TRBD2. CDR3 size: 19 residues. Germline loops: CDR1 SGHRS, CDR2 YFSETQ. Unmatched junction bases numbered 16, after V lost 2 bases and J lost 7 bases. The CDR3 sequence is CASSFPGLADPQGGGELFF. The CDR3 DNA follows: TGCGCCAGCAGCTTTCCGGGACTAGCGGACCCTCAAGGGGGCGGGGAGCTGTTTTTT.

This chain connects TRBV15 to TRBJ1-2; D is ambiguous. The CDR3 contains 13 residues. Trimming cost V 0 bases and J 7 bases, with 9 bases left between them. Germline assignment: CDR1 LNHNV and CDR2 YYDKDF (reference sequence). CDR3 nucleotide sequence: TGTGCCACCAGCAGAGACGCGCCCGGTGGCTACACCTTC. As protein: CATSRDAPGGYTF.